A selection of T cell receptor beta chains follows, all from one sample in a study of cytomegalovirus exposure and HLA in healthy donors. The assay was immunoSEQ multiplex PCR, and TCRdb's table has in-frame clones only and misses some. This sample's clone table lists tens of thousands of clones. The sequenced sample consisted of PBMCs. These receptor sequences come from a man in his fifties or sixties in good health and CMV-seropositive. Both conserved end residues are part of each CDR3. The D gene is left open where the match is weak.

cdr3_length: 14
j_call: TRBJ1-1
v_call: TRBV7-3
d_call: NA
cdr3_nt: TGTGCCAGCAGCCGTGGCGAGGGGAACACTGAAGCTTTCTTT
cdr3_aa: CASSRGEGNTEAFF

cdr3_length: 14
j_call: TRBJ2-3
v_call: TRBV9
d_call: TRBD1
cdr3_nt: TGTGCCAGCAGCGTACACAGGGGGACAGATACGCAGTATTTT
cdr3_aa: CASSVHRGTDTQYF

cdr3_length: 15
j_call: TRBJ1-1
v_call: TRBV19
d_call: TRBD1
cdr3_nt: TGTGCCAGTAGTATACTCGACAGGGGGAGAACTGAAGCTTTCTTT
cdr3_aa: CASSILDRGRTEAFF

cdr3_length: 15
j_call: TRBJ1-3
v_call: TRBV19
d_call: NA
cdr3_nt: TGTGCCAGTAGCGGAAACTACTACTCTGGAAACACCATATATTTT
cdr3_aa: CASSGNYYSGNTIYF

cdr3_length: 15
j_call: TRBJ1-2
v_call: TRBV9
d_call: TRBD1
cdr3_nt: TGTGCCAGCAGCCCATCACGACAGGGGGGCTATGGCTACACCTTC
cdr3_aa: CASSPSRQGGYGYTF

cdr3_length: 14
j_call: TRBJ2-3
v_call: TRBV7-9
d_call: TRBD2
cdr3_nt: TGTGCCAGCAGCCCGAGCGGGAGGACAGATACGCAGTATTTT
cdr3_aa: CASSPSGRTDTQYF

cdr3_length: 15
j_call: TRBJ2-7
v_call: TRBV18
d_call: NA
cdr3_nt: TGTGCCAGCTCACCTCGGGGAGGTGGAATCTACGAGCAGTACTTC
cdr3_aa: CASSPRGGGIYEQYF

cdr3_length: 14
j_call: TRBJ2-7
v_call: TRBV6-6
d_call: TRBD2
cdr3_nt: TGTGCCAGCAGTCCCACTAGCGGCCCCTACGAGCAGTACTTC
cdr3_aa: CASSPTSGPYEQYF

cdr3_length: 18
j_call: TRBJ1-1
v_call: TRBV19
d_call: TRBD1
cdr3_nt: TGTGCCAGTAATTACCTCGGGACAGGGTCCCTTCTGAACACTGAAGCTTTCTTT
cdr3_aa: CASNYLGTGSLLNTEAFF

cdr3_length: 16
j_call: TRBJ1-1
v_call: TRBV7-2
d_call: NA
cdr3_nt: TGTGCCAGCAGCTTAGTCGGCCGGCGGTCGTCCACTGAAGCTTTCTTT
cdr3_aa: CASSLVGRRSSTEAFF

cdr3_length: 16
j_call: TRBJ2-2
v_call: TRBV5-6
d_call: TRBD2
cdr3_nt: TGTGCCAGCAGCTTGGGGGGGACTAGGGCCCACGGGGAGCTGTTTTTT
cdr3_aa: CASSLGGTRAHGELFF

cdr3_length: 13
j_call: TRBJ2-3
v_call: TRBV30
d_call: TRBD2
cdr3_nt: TGTGCCTGGGGACTAGCGGGAGGAGATACGCAGTATTTT
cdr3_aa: CAWGLAGGDTQYF

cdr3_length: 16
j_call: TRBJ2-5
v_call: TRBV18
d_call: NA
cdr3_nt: TGTGCCAGCTCACCACGAGGAGGACGAAGCCAAGAGACCCAGTACTTC
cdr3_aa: CASSPRGGRSQETQYF

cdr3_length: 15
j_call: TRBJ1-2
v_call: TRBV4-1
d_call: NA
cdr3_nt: TGCGCCAGCAGCCGATCCTTTGAAATACAATCGGGCTACACCTTC
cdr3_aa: CASSRSFEIQSGYTF

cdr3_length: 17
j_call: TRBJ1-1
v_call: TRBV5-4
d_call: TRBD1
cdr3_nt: TGTGCCAGCAGTACCGAAACTCGACAGGGAAAGAACACTGAAGCTTTCTTT
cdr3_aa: CASSTETRQGKNTEAFF

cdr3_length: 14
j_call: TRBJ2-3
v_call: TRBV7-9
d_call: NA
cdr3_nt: TGTGCCAGCAGCAACGGGGGATTCACAGATACGCAGTATTTT
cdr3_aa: CASSNGGFTDTQYF

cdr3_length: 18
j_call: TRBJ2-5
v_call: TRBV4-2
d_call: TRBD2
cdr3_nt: TGTGCCAGCAGCCAAGATGGCCTAGCGGGAGGGCCCCAAGAGACCCAGTACTTC
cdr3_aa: CASSQDGLAGGPQETQYF

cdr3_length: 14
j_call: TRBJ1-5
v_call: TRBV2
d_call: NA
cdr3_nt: TGTGCCAGCAGTCCCACAGGGCGCAATCAGCCCCAGCATTTT
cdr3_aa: CASSPTGRNQPQHF

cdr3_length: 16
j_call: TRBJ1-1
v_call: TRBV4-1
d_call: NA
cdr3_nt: TGCGCCAGCAGCCAAGGACAGCATAACCCTAACACTGAAGCTTTCTTT
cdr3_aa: CASSQGQHNPNTEAFF

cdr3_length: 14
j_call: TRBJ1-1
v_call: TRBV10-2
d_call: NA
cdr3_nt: TGCGCCAGCAGTGCTGGCAGTCTCCACACTGAAGCTTTCTTT
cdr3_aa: CASSAGSLHTEAFF

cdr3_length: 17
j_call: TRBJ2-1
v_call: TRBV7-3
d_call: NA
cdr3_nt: TGTGCCAGCAGCCTTCGGGGAGGGGGGTACTCCTACAATGAGCAGTTCTTC
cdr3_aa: CASSLRGGGYSYNEQFF

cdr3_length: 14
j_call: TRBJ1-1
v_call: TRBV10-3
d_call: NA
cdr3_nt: TGTGCCATCAATGGCAGGGGCCCTAACACTGAAGCTTTCTTT
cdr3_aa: CAINGRGPNTEAFF